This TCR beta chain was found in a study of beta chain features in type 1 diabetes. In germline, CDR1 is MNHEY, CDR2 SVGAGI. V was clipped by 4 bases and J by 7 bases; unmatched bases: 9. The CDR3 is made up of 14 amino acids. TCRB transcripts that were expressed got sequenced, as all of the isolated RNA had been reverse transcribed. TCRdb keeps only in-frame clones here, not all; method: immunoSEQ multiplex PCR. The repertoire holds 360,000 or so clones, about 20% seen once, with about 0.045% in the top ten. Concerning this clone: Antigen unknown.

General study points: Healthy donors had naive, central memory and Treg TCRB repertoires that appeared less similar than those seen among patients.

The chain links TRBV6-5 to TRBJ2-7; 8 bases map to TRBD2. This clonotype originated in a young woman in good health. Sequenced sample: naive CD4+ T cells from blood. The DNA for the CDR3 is TGTGCCAGCAGTTCAGCGGGAGTTTGGCAAGAGCAGTACTTC. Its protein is CASSSAGVWQEQYF.